Below, 17 T cell receptor beta chains from the same sample are listed, as sequenced in a study of T cell responses to AZD1222 COVID-19 vaccine. Using immunoSEQ multiplex PCR, the repertoire was profiled, and TCRdb retains in-frame clones only, with some absent. The table lists about 170,000 clones, around nine tenths of them singletons. Sequenced here: peripheral blood, sampled 28 days after the second AZD1222 dose. The receptors derive from an adult who received the AZD1222 COVID-19 vaccine.

This clone appeared once. The rearrangement joins TRBV27 to TRBJ1-5; no definite D call. Germline V gene data show CDR1 as MNHEY and CDR2 as SMNVEV (reference sequence). Trimming cost V 3 bases and J 9 bases, with 12 bases left between them. The CDR3 is 13 residues long. CDR3 amino acids: CASSFPFLGPQHF. CDR3 nucleotides: TGTGCCAGCAGTTTCCCTTTCTTGGGGCCCCAGCATTTT.

The J gene is TRBJ1-6, the V gene TRBV7-9, with 10 bases fitting TRBD1. Germline V gene data show CDR1 as SEHNR and CDR2 as FQNEAQ (reference sequence). The CDR3 is 16 amino acids. The ends lost 1 base at V and 6 bases at J; junction bases unmatched: 3. The chain's CDR3 is CASSLGGDRGNSPLHF. DNA for the CDR3: TGTGCCAGCAGCTTAGGTGGGGACAGGGGTAATTCACCCCTCCACTTT.

This clone came up a few times. This chain joins TRBV3-1 (or the pseudogene TRBV3-2) and TRBJ2-5; 8 nucleotides agree with TRBD1. There are 14 residues in the CDR3. Germline CDR1 reads LGHDT; CDR2 reads YNNKEL (reference sequence). The ends lost 1 base at V and 7 bases at J; junction bases unmatched: 5. CDR3 protein: CASSQGQGAGTQYF. DNA of the CDR3: TGTGCCAGCAGCCAAGGGCAGGGGGCAGGGACCCAGTACTTC.

The chain is built from TRBV9 and TRBJ2-2, with D perhaps matching TRBD1 (6 bases). The V gene's germline CDR1 is SGDLS and CDR2 YYNGEE. The CDR3 extends over 16 amino acids. V shed 4 bases and J shed 1 base, with 14 bases lying between them. CDR3: CASSYRRDKNTGELFF. CDR3 bases: TGTGCCAGCAGCTACCGCCGGGACAAGAACACCGGGGAGCTGTTTTTT.

The genes are TRBV21-1 and TRBJ2-5. TRBV21-1 is described as a pseudogene. There are 12 residues in the CDR3. The CDR3 nucleotides are TGTGCCAGCAGCAGGGGTAGGGAGACCCAGTACTTC. This gives the protein CASSRGRETQYF.

The chain carries TRBV27 and TRBJ2-7, with TRBD1 matching over 10 bases. The V gene end was trimmed by 5 bases and the J gene end by 3 bases; junction bases not matched to a gene: 10. The CDR3 is 16 amino acids. CDR1 MNHEY and CDR2 SMNVEV come from the germline V gene (reference sequence). CDR3 amino acids: CASSPLIWDRGYEQYF. DNA for the CDR3: TGTGCCAGCAGTCCACTTATCTGGGACAGGGGCTACGAGCAGTACTTC.

The genes are TRBV4-1 and TRBJ2-3, with TRBD2 matching over 11 bases. Trimming took 4 bases from V and 1 from J; bases not matched to a gene: 4. Germline lookup yields CDR1 MGHRA and CDR2 YSYEKL. This CDR3 has 16 residues. CDR3 sequence reads: CASSPLAGGRTDTQYF. The DNA of the CDR3 is TGCGCCAGCAGCCCTCTAGCGGGGGGCCGCACAGATACGCAGTATTTT.

The chain employs TRBV6-2 or TRBV6-3 and TRBJ2-5, with 11 bases aligning to TRBD2. CDR1 MNHEY and CDR2 SVGEGT come from the germline V gene. V shed 1 base and J 4 bases; nucleotides not matched to a gene: 2. The CDR3 is made up of 15 amino acids. The CDR3, as DNA: TGTGCCAGCAGTTACTTCGGGACTAGCGGAGAGACCCAGTACTTC. Translating it yields CASSYFGTSGETQYF.

This chain connects TRBV7-6 to TRBJ2-7; 7 nucleotides align to TRBD1. Germline trimming cut 5 bases from V and 2 bases from J; bases unmatched to any gene: 9. The CDR3 is 15 amino acids. The V gene's germline CDR1 is SGHVS and CDR2 FNYEAQ. This chain's CDR3 is CASSLGQVPPYEQYF. The CDR3, as DNA: TGTGCCAGCAGCCTCGGACAGGTCCCACCCTACGAGCAGTACTTC.

The gene calls are TRBV5-1 and TRBJ2-5, with 10 bases that match TRBD1. Germline-derived CDR1 and CDR2 are SGHRS and YFSETQ. The V and J ends lost 4 bases and 5 bases, in that order; junction bases with no gene match: 8. The CDR3 spans 15 residues. CDR3 in amino acids: CASSKRDRGVETQYF. For the CDR3, the DNA is TGCGCCAGCAGCAAAAGGGACAGGGGAGTGGAGACCCAGTACTTC.

The V and J genes are TRBV30 and TRBJ2-5; D possibly corresponds to TRBD1 (5 bases). V lost 3 bases and J lost 5, with 10 bases in between. CDR1 GTSNPN and CDR2 SVGIG come from the germline V gene (reference sequence). The CDR3 length is 12 residues. The CDR3 DNA reads as TGTGCCTGGAGCGTAGGGGTCGAGACCCAGTACTTC. Its translation: CAWSVGVETQYF. The complete variable domain, with remaining parts taken from reference TRBV30 and TRBJ2-5, reads SQTIHQWPATLVQPVGSPLSLECTVEGTSNPNLYWYRQAAGRGLQLLFYSVGIGQISSEVPQNLSASRPQDRQFILSSKKLLLSDSGFYLCAWSVGVETQYFGPGTRLLVL.

J is TRBJ1-1 and V is TRBV9; D uncertain. Deletions cut 0 bases from V and 1 base from J, with 7 bases between. From germline, CDR1 is SGDLS and CDR2 YYNGEE. The CDR3 consists of 14 residues. DNA of the CDR3: TGTGCCAGCAGCGTAGAAGCGGGGAACACTGAAGCTTTCTTT. Translation gives CASSVEAGNTEAFF.

The V gene is TRBV11-3, the J gene TRBJ1-1, with no clear D. V lost 4 bases and J lost 5, with 11 bases in between. The CDR3 length is 13 residues. Germline CDR1 is SGHNT and CDR2 is YENEEA. The DNA for the CDR3 is TGTGCCAGCAGCTCTACCGCGGGGACTGAAGCTTTCTTT. As protein: CASSSTAGTEAFF.

This chain connects TRBV5-1 to TRBJ2-7; TRBD2 agrees at 9 bases. Germline CDR1 and CDR2: SGHRS and YFSETQ. The V and J ends lost 0 bases and 2 bases, in that order; junction bases with no gene match: 3. CDR3 length equals 15 residues. The chain's CDR3 is CASSLGASGAYEQYF. DNA for the CDR3: TGCGCCAGCAGCTTGGGGGCTAGCGGGGCCTACGAGCAGTACTTC.

The chain uses TRBV6-5 and TRBJ1-2; D may be TRBD1 (6 bases). CDR1 is MNHEY, CDR2 SVGAGI, per germline. The CDR3 totals 16 residues. Trimming pared 0 bases from V and 7 bases from J, leaving 18 bases between. The CDR3 bases are TGTGCCAGCAGTTACTCCCCCGGGTCGGGGGCCCCTGGCTACACCTTC. Protein product: CASSYSPGSGAPGYTF.

The chain links TRBV7-2 to TRBJ1-2, with D unclear. The CDR3 loop spans 13 amino acids. The ends were cut back, 4 bases at V and 4 bases at J, with 10 bases in the middle. CDR1 is SGHTA and CDR2 is FQGNSA in the germline V gene. The chain's CDR3 is CASSSTEPYGYTF. CDR3 nucleotide sequence: TGTGCCAGCAGCTCGACGGAGCCCTATGGCTACACCTTC.

The chain carries TRBV5-1 and TRBJ2-7, with 9 nucleotides matching TRBD2. Germline V lookup: CDR1 SGHRS, CDR2 YFSETQ. This CDR3 is built from 17 residues. V trimming: 4 bases; J trimming: 7 bases; junction bases outside the gene matches: 18. The chain's CDR3 is CASSLAIQRGAAAEQYF. The DNA for the CDR3 is TGCGCCAGCAGCCTCGCGATCCAGCGGGGGGCCGCAGCGGAGCAGTACTTC.